The following is a T cell receptor (beta chain) sequence with its context. These data belong to a study of blood T cell repertoires in COVID-19. Across the whole study: From the United States, Italy and Spain came samples of acute and convalescent COVID-19.

In the original processing: Reference gene primer amplification gave estimated nucleated cell counts. The table came from immunoSEQ multiplex PCR; TCRdb's copy has only in-frame clones and leaves some out. V, J and clone size are taken as reported in that table, and D and trimming were inferred from the DNA itself. The sample consists of 300,000 to 400,000 clones, 70% to 90% of them appearing once. This TCR derives from a woman between 50 and 59 years old who had recovered from COVID-19. The sample taken for sequencing was peripheral blood.

CDR3 DNA: TGTGCCAGCAGTACTAACTCGGACAGGGGAACCGAAGCTTTCTTT. Protein: CASSTNSDRGTEAFF. V gene TRBV6-6 combines with J gene TRBJ1-1; TRBD1 aligns across 9 bases. The length of the CDR3 is 15 residues. Germline CDR1 is MNHNY and CDR2 is SVGAGI (reference sequence). The ends lost 5 bases at V and 8 bases at J; junction bases unmatched: 12.